Sequencing of this TCR beta chain was carried out in a study of cytomegalovirus exposure and HLA in healthy donors. Looked up from germline, CDR1 is MGHRA and CDR2 is YSYEKL. CDR3 length: 16 amino acids. V was pared by 4 bases and J by 4 bases, with 7 bases of the junction left unmatched. The PCR contained 60 Vbeta and 13 Jbeta primers. Under the authors' procedure: Per a later analysis, the number of unique TCR beta chains was around 80 million, of which roughly 10 million were shared. Sequenced by immunoSEQ multiplex PCR; TCRdb stores in-frame clones only, minus some. V, J and clone size are those of that table, while D and trimming were read from the DNA. This sample's table reports 150,000 to 200,000 clones.

The J gene is TRBJ1-5, the V gene TRBV4-1; 10 bases are shared with TRBD1. The sequenced material came from PBMCs. The sequence derives from a woman aged 60 to 75 in good health and CMV-seronegative. DNA for the CDR3: TGCGCCAGCAGCCTCGCCGGGACAGGGGTTAATCAGCCCCAGCATTTT. The encoded protein is CASSLAGTGVNQPQHF.